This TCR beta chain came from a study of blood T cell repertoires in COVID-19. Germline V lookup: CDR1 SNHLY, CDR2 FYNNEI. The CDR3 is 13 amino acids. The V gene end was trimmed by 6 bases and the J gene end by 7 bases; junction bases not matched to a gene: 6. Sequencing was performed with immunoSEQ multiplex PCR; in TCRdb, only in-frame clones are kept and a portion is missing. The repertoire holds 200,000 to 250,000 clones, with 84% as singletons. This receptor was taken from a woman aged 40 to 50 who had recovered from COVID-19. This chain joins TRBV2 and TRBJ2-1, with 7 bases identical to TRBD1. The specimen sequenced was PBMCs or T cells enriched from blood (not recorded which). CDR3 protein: CASSPRGWNEQFF. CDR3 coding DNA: TGTGCCAGCAGCCCCAGGGGGTGGAATGAGCAGTTCTTC.